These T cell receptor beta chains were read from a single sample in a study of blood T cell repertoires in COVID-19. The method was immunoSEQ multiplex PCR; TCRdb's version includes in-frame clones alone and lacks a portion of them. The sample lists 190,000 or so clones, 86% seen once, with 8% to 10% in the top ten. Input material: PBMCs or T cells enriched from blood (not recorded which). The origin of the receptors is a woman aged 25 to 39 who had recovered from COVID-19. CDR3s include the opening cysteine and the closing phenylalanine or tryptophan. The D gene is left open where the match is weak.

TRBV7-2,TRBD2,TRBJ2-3,CASSQGLAGGADTQYF,TGTGCCAGCAGCCAAGGACTAGCGGGAGGGGCAGATACGCAGTATTTT
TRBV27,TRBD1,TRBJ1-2,CASRPGGAEGYTF,TGTGCCAGCAGGCCAGGGGGCGCGGAAGGCTACACCTTC
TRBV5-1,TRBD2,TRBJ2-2,CASSFQGWTSDTGELFF,TGCGCCAGCAGCTTTCAGGGTTGGACTAGCGACACCGGGGAGCTGTTTTTT
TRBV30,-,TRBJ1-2,CAWRPQFRGSLYGYTF,TGTGCCTGGAGGCCTCAATTCAGGGGTAGTCTCTATGGCTACACCTTC
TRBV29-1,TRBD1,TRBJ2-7,CSVEDAGGISYEQYF,TGCAGCGTTGAAGATGCAGGGGGCATCTCCTACGAGCAGTACTTC
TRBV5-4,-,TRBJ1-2,CASSLDPGLNYGYTF,TGTGCCAGCAGCTTGGACCCAGGTCTTAACTATGGCTACACCTTC
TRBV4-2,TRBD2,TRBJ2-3,CASSQDAGLADGADTQYF,TGTGCCAGCAGCCAAGATGCCGGACTAGCGGATGGGGCAGATACGCAGTATTTT
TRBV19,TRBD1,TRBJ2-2,CASIPQGGNTGELFF,TGTGCCAGTATCCCACAGGGGGGTAACACCGGGGAGCTGTTTTTT
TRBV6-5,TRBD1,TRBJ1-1,CASIDRGQDTEAFF,TGTGCCAGCATAGACAGGGGACAAGACACTGAAGCTTTCTTT
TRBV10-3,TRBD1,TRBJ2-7,CAISERIGTASYEQYF,TGTGCCATCAGTGAGAGGATCGGGACAGCAAGCTACGAGCAGTACTTC
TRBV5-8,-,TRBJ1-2,CASSFQGTTYGYTF,TGTGCCAGCAGCTTCCAGGGAACCACCTATGGCTACACCTTC
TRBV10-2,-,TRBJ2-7,CATSPGDEQYF,TGCGCCACCTCTCCAGGGGACGAGCAGTACTTC
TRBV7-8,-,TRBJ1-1,CASSLVRGEGTEAFF,TGTGCCAGCAGCTTAGTGAGGGGGGAGGGCACTGAAGCTTTCTTT
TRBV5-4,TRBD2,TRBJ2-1,CASSLALLAETYNEQFF,TGTGCCAGCAGCTTGGCCCTTCTAGCGGAAACCTACAATGAGCAGTTCTTC
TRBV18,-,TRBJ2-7,CASSPTLQDRYYEQYF,TGTGCCAGCTCACCAACCTTACAAGACAGGTACTACGAGCAGTACTTC
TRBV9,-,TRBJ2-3,CASSVVSDSSTDTQYF,TGTGCCAGCAGCGTAGTTTCGGACAGCAGCACAGATACGCAGTATTTT
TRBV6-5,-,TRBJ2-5,CASSDSSEQETQYF,TGTGCCAGCAGCGACAGTAGTGAACAAGAGACCCAGTACTTC